The 18 T cell receptor beta chains below were found in one sample sequenced in a study of cytomegalovirus exposure and HLA in healthy donors. The PCR ran on 60 Vbeta and 13 Jbeta primers. Profiled with immunoSEQ multiplex PCR; TCRdb holds only in-frame clones, not every one. The table has 53,000 or so clones, 65% to 80% seen once; the top ten hold 6.8%. Sequencing was performed on PBMCs. Receptors originate from a man younger than 40 in good health and CMV-seropositive.

This clone was picked up a small number of times. The chain joins TRBV30 to TRBJ1-1; 8 positions agree with TRBD1. After removal of 1 base from V and 7 bases from J, the junction contained 5 bases not matched to a gene. The CDR3 has 13 residues. Germline-derived CDR1 and CDR2 are GTSNPN and SVGIG (reference sequence). The CDR3 spells CAWSALGQGEAFF. DNA of the CDR3: TGTGCCTGGAGTGCCCTAGGACAGGGTGAAGCTTTCTTT.

The chain recombines TRBV9 with TRBJ1-2, with D possibly being TRBD1 (6 bases). The CDR3 spans 14 residues. The V and J ends lost 1 base and 8 bases respectively, with 15 bases between them. Germline V gene lookup returns CDR1 SGDLS and CDR2 YYNGEE. The CDR3 spells CASSVSTGTEGYTF. The DNA for the CDR3 is TGTGCCAGCAGCGTATCTACAGGGACGGAGGGCTACACCTTC.

The chain links TRBV9 to TRBJ1-6, with 7 positions matching TRBD1. The V gene end was trimmed by 4 bases and the J gene end by 6 bases; junction bases not matched to a gene: 7. Germline lookup yields CDR1 SGDLS and CDR2 YYNGEE. This CDR3 has 15 amino acids. CDR3 sequence: CASSNRQGANSPLHF. The CDR3 DNA reads TGTGCCAGCAGCAACCGACAGGGAGCTAATTCACCCCTCCACTTT.

This clone occurred a few times. V is TRBV6-5 and J is TRBJ1-1; no definite D call. V was trimmed by 0 bases and J by 0 bases, leaving 11 bases between them. Germline V gene data show CDR1 as MNHEY and CDR2 as SVGAGI. CDR3 length: 16 residues. The CDR3 here is CASSYSINGLNTEAFF. The DNA for the CDR3 is TGTGCCAGCAGTTACTCGATTAATGGCTTGAACACTGAAGCTTTCTTT.

In its sample, this clone was seen a few times. The rearrangement uses TRBV7-9 and TRBJ2-2; the D gene is possibly TRBD2 (5 bases). CDR1 SEHNR and CDR2 FQNEAQ come from the germline V gene (reference sequence). This CDR3 has 15 amino acids. The ends were cut back, 5 bases at V and 7 bases at J, with 17 bases in the middle. The CDR3 loop reads CASSTSRVLYGELFF. CDR3 DNA: TGTGCCAGCAGCACTTCGAGGGTTCTCTACGGGGAGCTGTTTTTT.

This chain joins TRBV10-3 and TRBJ2-7, with D possibly matching TRBD2 (6 bases). V was clipped by 5 bases and J by 0 bases, with 11 bases between them. The CDR3 spans 14 residues. Germline V gene data show CDR1 as ENHRY and CDR2 as SYGVKD. The CDR3 DNA is TGTGCCATCAGTAGGGCGGGGAGCTCCTACGAGCAGTACTTC. Residues: CAISRAGSSYEQYF.

The rearrangement joins TRBV6-1 to TRBJ1-1; a possible D gene is TRBD1 (6 bases). This CDR3 comprises 13 residues. Trimming took 5 bases from V and 7 from J, leaving 14 bases between them. In germline, CDR1 is MNHNS, CDR2 SASEGT. The CDR3 here is CASSLQGRGEAFF. CDR3 DNA sequence: TGTGCCAGCAGTCTACAGGGAAGGGGTGAAGCTTTCTTT.

Notes on this clone: This likely comes from a read error, as the CDR3 has no conserved phenylalanine or tryptophan at its end. The chain links TRBV2 to TRBJ1-2; D is perhaps TRBD1 (6 bases). V was clipped by 5 bases and J by 8 bases, with 15 bases between them. The length of the CDR3 is 13 residues. Per germline, CDR1 SNHLY and CDR2 FYNNEI. The CDR3 reads CASSPGTRGGYTL. As DNA, the CDR3 is TGTGCCAGCAGTCCCGGGACCAGGGGCGGCTACACCCTC.

A single count supports this clone. This could be a read error, since a much larger clone is one nucleotide away. This chain links TRBV6-5 with TRBJ1-1; 7 bases are a match to TRBD1. Germline CDR1 and CDR2: MNHEY and SVGAGI. There are 14 residues in the CDR3. After removal of 5 bases from V and 1 base from J, the junction contained 4 bases not matched to a gene. CDR3 bases: TGTGCCAGCAGTACCCGACAGGGGAACACTGAAGCTTTCTTT. Its translation is CASSTRQGNTEAFF.

CDR3 in amino acids: CASSILGRVNTEAFF. The CDR3 region has the DNA TGTGCCAGTAGTATATTGGGCAGGGTGAACACTGAAGCTTTCTTT. The chain couples TRBV19 to TRBJ1-1, with a tentative D call TRBD1 (5 bases). Deletions cut 2 bases from V and 0 bases from J, with 10 bases between. The germline V gene encodes CDR1 LNHDA and CDR2 SQIVND (reference sequence). CDR3 length: 15 residues. Full variable domain (remainder filled in from reference TRBV19 and TRBJ1-1): DGGITQSPKYLFRKEGQNVTLSCEQNLNHDAMYWYRQDPGQGLRLIYYSQIVNDFQKGDIAEGYSVSREKKESFPLTVTSAQKNPTAFYLCASSILGRVNTEAFFGQGTRLTVV.

This chain connects TRBV25-1 to TRBJ2-7, with TRBD2 matching 7 bases. This CDR3 region has 14 residues. V gave up 8 bases and J gave up 0 bases; unmatched junction bases: 7. Germline assignment: CDR1 MGHDK and CDR2 SYGVNS. CDR3 in amino acids: CASQKAGNSYEQYF. CDR3 bases: TGTGCCAGCCAAAAAGCGGGAAACTCCTACGAGCAGTACTTC.

This clone was recorded a few times. The junction shows a germline mismatch at one end, possibly a read error. This rearrangement joins TRBV4-3 to TRBJ2-2, with 7 bases aligning to TRBD1. The CDR3 loop spans 15 amino acids. Germline V gives CDR1 LGHNA, CDR2 YSLEER. The CDR3 nucleotides read TGCGCCAGCAGGCAAGGGACAGCGTTAAGCGGGGAGCTGTTTTTT. The encoded protein is CASRQGTALSGELFF.

The chain has TRBV28 and TRBJ1-4; D unclear. This CDR3 comprises 12 residues. Trimming left V 7 bases short and J 8 bases short, with 11 bases between. Germline CDR1 reads MDHEN; CDR2 reads SYDVKM. This CDR3 is CASNDPGEKLFF. The CDR3 nucleotides read TGTGCCAGCAACGACCCCGGGGAAAAACTGTTTTTT.

As concerns this clone: At one boundary the junction diverges from the germline segment, which might be a read error. This chain links TRBV5-1 with TRBJ1-5; tentatively, D is TRBD1 (5 bases). CDR1 SGHRS and CDR2 YFSETQ come from the germline V gene. This CDR3 contains 15 residues. The CDR3 loop reads CANSLLAGGDQPQHF. The CDR3 coding sequence is TGCGCCAACAGCTTGTTGGCGGGAGGGGATCAGCCCCAGCATTTT.

This clone has only one observation. V is TRBV7-2 and J is TRBJ1-1, with D unclear. Germline assignment: CDR1 SGHTA and CDR2 FQGNSA. The CDR3 extends over 13 amino acids. V lost 2 bases, J lost 1 base, and 5 bases lay in between. CDR3 residues: CASSLRGNTEAFF. The DNA for the CDR3 is TGTGCCAGCAGCTTACGGGGGAACACTGAAGCTTTCTTT.

This chain links TRBV5-4 with TRBJ2-2, with TRBD1 matching over 9 bases. There are 15 residues in the CDR3. The junction had 6 bases not matched to a gene; V was cut back by 5 bases and J by 4 bases. Looked up from germline, CDR1 is SGHNT and CDR2 is YYREEE (reference sequence). CDR3 DNA sequence: TGTGCCAGCAGTCCGGGACAGGGAGGCACCGGGGAGCTGTTTTTT. Protein: CASSPGQGGTGELFF.

The chain joins TRBV14 to TRBJ2-7; TRBD1 aligns across 11 bases. The CDR3 loop spans 16 amino acids. CDR1 and CDR2 from the germline V gene are SGHDN and FVKESK. The junction had 8 bases not matched to a gene; V was cut back by 4 bases and J by 3 bases. The CDR3 bases are TGTGCCAGCAGCCCCCTATGGGGACAGGGGGTCTACGAGCAGTACTTC. Translated, it gives CASSPLWGQGVYEQYF.

This clone was detected only a few times. The genes are TRBV4-2 and TRBJ1-1; D is possibly TRBD1 (5 bases). V lost 1 base and J lost 0, with 24 bases in between. CDR1 and CDR2 (germline): LGHNA, YNFKEQ. This CDR3 region has 20 residues. Here the CDR3 DNA reads TGTGCCAGCAGCCAAGGGTTTCAGAGTTACAGGTCGCGATTGAACACTGAAGCTTTCTTT. Protein sequence: CASSQGFQSYRSRLNTEAFF.